This is a list of T cell receptor beta chains from one sample in a study of shared clonotypes between healthy human individuals. TCRdb's copy holds only in-frame clones and misses some; the assay was immunoSEQ multiplex PCR. The sample consists of a few hundred thousand clones, 50% to 75% of them appearing once. Sequencing input: memory CD4+ T cells sorted from blood. These receptors all come from a man aged 25 to 40 in good health. The CDR3 runs from the conserved cysteine through the conserved F or W. Fields, in order: V gene, D gene, clone size, J gene, CDR3 protein, CDR3 DNA. D genes are given only for firm matches. Only part of the rows carry a size: once, few, many, or a class if the clone is expanded.

>TRBV5-6|TRBD2|NA|TRBJ2-1
CASSSGPAGVNYNEQFF
TGTGCCAGCAGCTCAGGGCCAGCGGGGGTAAACTACAATGAGCAGTTCTTC
>TRBV14|NA|many|TRBJ2-7
CASSQGGFPYEQYF
TGTGCCAGCAGCCAAGGAGGGTTCCCCTACGAGCAGTACTTC
>TRBV28|NA|NA|TRBJ1-5
CASWSGNQPQHF
TGTGCCAGCTGGTCAGGGAATCAGCCCCAGCATTTT
>TRBV2|TRBD1|NA|TRBJ2-5
CASSTGGRETQYF
TGTGCCAGCAGTACAGGGGGCCGGGAGACCCAGTACTTC
>TRBV7-3|NA|NA|TRBJ2-1
CASSNRVHGEQFF
TGTGCCAGCAGCAACCGGGTCCACGGTGAGCAGTTCTTC
>TRBV30|TRBD1|NA|TRBJ1-1
CAWSVWTGGANTEAFF
TGTGCCTGGAGTGTCTGGACAGGGGGCGCAAACACTGAAGCTTTCTTT
>TRBV28|NA|many|TRBJ2-7
CASSWTHEQYF
TGTGCCAGCAGTTGGACCCACGAGCAGTACTTC
>TRBV6-4|NA|NA|TRBJ2-1
CASSAVPLNEQFF
TGTGCCAGCAGTGCCGTCCCCCTCAATGAGCAGTTCTTC
>TRBV5-1|TRBD2|NA|TRBJ2-7
CASSSRGIGSYEQYF
TGCGCCAGCAGCTCGCGGGGGATAGGGTCCTACGAGCAGTACTTC
>TRBV5-1|NA|NA|TRBJ2-1
CASSRMRRSSYNEQFF
TGCGCCAGCAGTAGGATGCGGAGAAGCTCCTACAATGAGCAGTTCTTC
>TRBV14|NA|few|TRBJ2-3
CASRKGTDTQYF
TGTGCCAGCAGGAAGGGCACAGATACGCAGTATTTT
>TRBV5-4|TRBD2|NA|TRBJ2-1
CASSQTSGRISYNEQFF
TGTGCCAGCAGCCAAACTAGCGGGAGAATATCCTACAATGAGCAGTTCTTC
>TRBV18|NA|NA|TRBJ2-7
CASSEDYYEQYF
TGTGCCAGCTCAGAAGACTACTACGAGCAGTACTTC
>TRBV6-6|NA|NA|TRBJ2-3
CASRPPGADTQYF
TGTGCCAGCAGACCCCCCGGGGCAGATACGCAGTATTTT
>TRBV30|NA|NA|TRBJ2-7
CAWKGDTNPHEQYF
TGTGCCTGGAAGGGGGACACTAACCCCCACGAGCAGTACTTC
>TRBV11-2|TRBD1|NA|TRBJ1-2
CASSPRQGSYGYTF
TGTGCCAGCAGCCCTAGACAGGGAAGCTATGGCTACACCTTC
>TRBV9|NA|few|TRBJ2-1
CASSVATTLLYNEQFF
TGTGCCAGCAGCGTAGCTACAACCCTCCTCTACAATGAGCAGTTCTTC
>TRBV18|NA|NA|TRBJ2-5
CASSPPNQETQYF
TGTGCCAGCTCACCACCTAATCAAGAGACCCAGTACTTC
>TRBV7-6|TRBD2|once|TRBJ2-1
CASSFRGLGDEQFF
TGTGCCAGCAGCTTCCGGGGACTAGGCGATGAGCAGTTCTTC
>TRBV7-6|NA|NA|TRBJ2-1
CASTKSPWGPTLSYNEQFF
TGTGCCAGCACCAAATCGCCGTGGGGACCTACCCTCTCCTACAATGAGCAGTTCTTC
>TRBV7-2|TRBD1|NA|TRBJ1-1
CASSSPQGAVAFF
TGTGCCAGCAGCTCACCACAGGGGGCGGTGGCTTTCTTT
>TRBV9|NA|NA|TRBJ1-4
CASSVDSDTEKLFF
TGTGCCAGCAGCGTAGACAGTGACACCGAAAAACTGTTTTTT
>TRBV18|TRBD2|NA|TRBJ2-1
CASSLKGLAGVGEQFF
TGTGCCAGCTCACTCAAGGGACTAGCGGGAGTGGGTGAGCAGTTCTTC
>TRBV6-1|TRBD2|NA|TRBJ2-5
CASRRLAGSETQYF
TGTGCCAGCAGGAGACTAGCGGGGTCAGAGACCCAGTACTTC
>TRBV5-4|NA|NA|TRBJ1-2
CASSLAGGYYGYTF
TGTGCCAGCAGCTTGGCAGGCGGATACTATGGCTACACCTTC
>TRBV19|NA|few|TRBJ1-1
CASSMLVPRNTEAFF
TGTGCCAGTAGTATGTTAGTCCCTCGGAACACTGAAGCTTTCTTT
>TRBV27|TRBD1|NA|TRBJ1-1
CASSYTRGLDTEAFF
TGTGCCAGCAGTTACACGAGGGGGCTGGACACTGAAGCTTTCTTT
>TRBV7-2|NA|many|TRBJ2-2
CASSLAGSSSTGELFF
TGTGCCAGCAGCTTAGCGGGTTCTAGTAGCACCGGGGAGCTGTTTTTT
>TRBV6-1|TRBD1|NA|TRBJ2-5
CASRDRAKETQYF
TGTGCCAGCAGGGACAGGGCTAAAGAGACCCAGTACTTC
>TRBV21-1|NA|few|TRBJ2-5
CASSTEYQETQYF
TGTGCCAGCTCTACGGAGTACCAAGAGACCCAGTACTTC
>TRBV18|NA|NA|TRBJ2-2
CASSLPPETGELFF
TGTGCCAGCTCACTCCCCCCTGAAACCGGGGAGCTGTTTTTT
>TRBV28|NA|NA|TRBJ2-5
CASSYTLVEETQYF
TGTGCCAGCAGTTATACCTTAGTAGAAGAGACCCAGTACTTC
>TRBV7-6|TRBD1|NA|TRBJ1-5
CASSTGTDQPQHF
TGTGCCAGCAGCACCGGGACAGATCAGCCCCAGCATTTT
>TRBV6-1|NA|NA|TRBJ2-1
CASSESLVRLKQFF
TGTGCCAGCAGTGAAAGTCTGGTAAGGCTAAAGCAGTTCTTC
>TRBV4-2|NA|few|TRBJ2-1
CASSQDVIPGQFF
TGTGCCAGCAGCCAAGATGTCATCCCCGGCCAGTTCTTC
>TRBV27|NA|few|TRBJ1-1
CASSPHERTEAFF
TGTGCCAGCAGTCCCCACGAGCGGACTGAAGCTTTCTTT
>TRBV18|NA|NA|TRBJ1-4
CASSDTATNEKLFF
TGTGCCAGCTCGGACACGGCAACTAATGAAAAACTGTTTTTT
>TRBV6-4|NA|few|TRBJ1-2
CASRRHGSPGYTF
TGTGCCAGCCGACGGCATGGGAGCCCCGGCTACACCTTC
>TRBV11-3|NA|NA|TRBJ2-1
CASSSRGSYSYNEQFF
TGTGCCAGCAGCTCAAGGGGCAGCTACTCCTACAATGAGCAGTTCTTC